The 19 T cell receptor beta chains below were found in one sample sequenced in a study of T cells after posttransplantation cyclophosphamide. Clones were read by immunoSEQ multiplex PCR, and TCRdb kept only the in-frame ones, dropping some. The sample contains fewer than 55,000 clones, approximately 94% of which appear only once. Sequencing input: PBMCs. The source is a woman in her twenties or thirties in good health and a related stem cell transplant donor.

The rearrangement links TRBV9 to TRBJ1-6; D remains ambiguous. The CDR3 extends over 15 amino acids. Germline lookup yields CDR1 SGDLS and CDR2 YYNGEE. V was cut by 0 bases and J by 9 bases, with 13 bases left in between. The CDR3 sequence: CASSVGSGSGSPLHF. The CDR3, as DNA: TGTGCCAGCAGCGTAGGTAGTGGGAGCGGTTCACCCCTCCACTTT.

The V gene is TRBV4-1, the J gene TRBJ1-1, with 7 bases fitting TRBD1. After removal of 0 bases from V and 5 bases from J, the junction contained 6 bases not matched to a gene. The CDR3 has 15 amino acids. CDR1 MGHRA and CDR2 YSYEKL come from the germline V gene. The CDR3 nucleotides are TGCGCCAGCAGCCAAGAACAGGGGCTGGGGACTGAAGCTTTCTTT. Amino acids: CASSQEQGLGTEAFF.

The rearrangement joins TRBV5-4 to TRBJ1-4; 8 bases are shared with TRBD1. Trimming at V came to 4 bases and at J to 7 bases, leaving 3 bases not matched to a gene. The germline gives CDR1 SGHNT, CDR2 YYREEE (reference sequence). This CDR3 has 13 amino acids. The CDR3 DNA reads TGTGCCAGCAGCGCGGACAGGGCTGAAAAACTGTTTTTT. Translated: CASSADRAEKLFF.

The gene calls are TRBV5-1 and TRBJ2-1, with 9 bases lining up with TRBD2. The CDR3 extends over 16 amino acids. Germline CDR1 SGHRS, CDR2 YFSETQ. Unmatched junction bases numbered 10, after V lost 0 bases and J lost 9 bases. The DNA for the CDR3 is TGCGCCAGCAGCTTGGGAAGCGGGGGGTCTTGGCGTGAGCAGTTCTTC. This sequence encodes CASSLGSGGSWREQFF.

A single count supports this clone. The rearrangement joins TRBV18 to TRBJ1-2, with 8 nucleotides matching TRBD1. Germline V gene data show CDR1 as KGHSH and CDR2 as LQKENI. V shed 6 bases, J shed 6 bases, and the junction held 9 bases outside the gene matches. This CDR3 is 14 amino acids long. CDR3: CASSISQGANGYTF. The CDR3 nucleotides read TGTGCCAGCTCGATCAGTCAGGGGGCGAATGGCTACACCTTC.

The gene calls are TRBV14 and TRBJ2-7; 10 bases are shared with TRBD1. The V gene's germline CDR1 is SGHDN and CDR2 FVKESK. The CDR3 extends over 15 amino acids. Trimming cost V 3 bases and J 1 base; bases outside gene matches: 3. The CDR3 protein is CASSQGTGASYEQYF. The DNA for the CDR3 is TGTGCCAGCAGCCAGGGGACAGGGGCTTCCTACGAGCAGTACTTC.

The chain recombines TRBV4-2 with TRBJ1-5; D perhaps matches TRBD1 (6 bases). The CDR3 sequence is 17 residues long. The germline CDR1 and CDR2 sequences are LGHNA and YNFKEQ. Trimming cost V 1 base and J 7 bases, with 20 bases left between them. The CDR3 DNA reads as TGTGCCAGCAGCCAAGTGGCGACAGCAGGGGTACGGCAGCCCCAGCATTTT. Protein product: CASSQVATAGVRQPQHF.

The chain recombines TRBV29-1 with TRBJ1-2; D is ambiguous. CDR1 is SQVTM and CDR2 is ANQGSEA in the germline V gene. CDR3 length equals 15 residues. V lost 4 bases, J lost 3 bases, and 18 bases lay in between. The DNA of the CDR3 is TGCAGCGTTGGCCCGGTCCTAGCGGTAGACTATGGCTACACCTTC. This codes for CSVGPVLAVDYGYTF.

V usage is TRBV27 and J usage is TRBJ1-1, with D hard to call. Germline CDR1 is MNHEY and CDR2 is SMNVEV (reference sequence). Trimming left V 7 bases short and J 2 bases short, with 8 bases between. The CDR3 is made up of 12 amino acids. The CDR3, as DNA: TGTGCCAGCAAGCGCCTAAACACTGAAGCTTTCTTT. Protein product: CASKRLNTEAFF.

V gene TRBV18 combines with J gene TRBJ2-3, with D perhaps TRBD1 (5 bases). CDR3 length: 11 residues. CDR1 and CDR2 (germline): KGHSH, LQKENI. Trimming removed 3 bases at V and 14 bases at J, with 12 bases between. The CDR3 region has the DNA TGTGCCAGCTCACCCAGCGACAGTTTGTATTTT. Its protein product is CASSPSDSLYF.

The rearrangement uses TRBV7-9 and TRBJ1-2; D possibly corresponds to TRBD1 (6 bases). This CDR3 comprises 13 residues. Germline V lookup: CDR1 SEHNR, CDR2 FQNEAQ (reference sequence). Between the trimmed V and J ends, which lost 1 base and 8 bases, there was a span of 11 bases. CDR3 region: CASSLDRVNGYTF. Written as DNA, the CDR3 is TGTGCCAGCAGCTTAGACAGGGTAAACGGCTACACCTTC.

The chain has TRBV4-3 and TRBJ2-2; 8 nucleotides match TRBD1. The length of the CDR3 is 16 residues. Germline V CDR1 and CDR2: LGHNA, YSLEER. J was trimmed by 4 bases and V by 1 base; bases with no gene match: 5. The CDR3 DNA is TGCGCCAGCAGCCAAGCCAGGGGGCGGAGCACCGGGGAGCTGTTTTTT. It encodes CASSQARGRSTGELFF.

This sequence joins TRBV11-3 and TRBJ2-3, with 9 bases that match TRBD2. The CDR3 is 15 amino acids. Per the germline V gene, CDR1 is SGHNT and CDR2 is YENEEA. Trimming removed 3 bases from V and 4 bases from J; junction bases left unmatched: 5. The CDR3 here is CASSFGGGASDTQYF. CDR3 nucleotides: TGTGCCAGCAGCTTCGGCGGGGGGGCCTCAGATACGCAGTATTTT.

Worth noting for this clone: Germline is not matched at one junction end, which may reflect a read error. V gene TRBV7-2 combines with J gene TRBJ2-5; 9 positions match TRBD2. The germline CDR1 and CDR2 sequences are SGHTA and FQGNSA. The CDR3 sequence is 15 residues long. The chain's CDR3 is CASSVAGAHQETQYF. The CDR3, as DNA: TGTGCCAGCAGCGTAGCGGGGGCCCACCAAGAGACCCAGTACTTC.

This clone appeared once. Germline and junction disagree at one end, which may indicate a read error. The chain recombines TRBV7-9 with TRBJ2-2; 9 nucleotides agree with TRBD2. The CDR3 consists of 16 residues. Germline lookup yields CDR1 SEHNR and CDR2 FQNEAQ (reference sequence). CDR3 in amino acids: CASSLIAGAKTGELFF. The CDR3 DNA is TGTGCCAGCAGCTTAATAGCGGGGGCGAAAACCGGGGAGCTGTTTTTT. The complete variable domain, with remaining parts taken from reference TRBV7-9 and TRBJ2-2, reads DTGVSQNPRHKITKRGQNVTFRCDPISEHNRLYWYRQTLGQGPEFLTYFQNEAQLEKSRLLSDRFSAERPKGSFSTLEIQRTEQGDSAMYLCASSLIAGAKTGELFFGEGSRLTVL.

This clone was observed once. The rearrangement links TRBV10-3 to TRBJ2-7; TRBD2 aligns across 10 bases. Germline assignment: CDR1 ENHRY and CDR2 SYGVKD. V was pared by 5 bases and J by 7 bases, with 14 bases of the junction left unmatched. CDR3 length: 16 residues. CDR3 residues: CAISTSGGAGIYEQYF. The CDR3 DNA reads as TGTGCCATCAGTACGAGCGGGGGGGCGGGCATCTATGAGCAGTACTTC.

The CDR3 DNA is TGTGCCAGCGCAGGGGGTCGTAATCAGCCCCAGCATTTT. Protein: CASAGGRNQPQHF. This sequence joins TRBV6-5 and TRBJ1-5; TRBD1 matches 7 bases. The CDR3 spans 13 residues. Germline V CDR1 and CDR2: MNHEY, SVGAGI. The junction had 5 bases not matched to a gene; V was cut back by 8 bases and J by 4 bases.

In its sample, this clone was seen once. This sequence joins TRBV13 and TRBJ2-7, with a weak D call TRBD2 (6 bases). The CDR3 extends over 13 amino acids. V was pared by 3 bases and J by 1 base, with 7 bases between. Germline V gives CDR1 PRHDT, CDR2 FYEKMQ (reference sequence). This chain's CDR3 is CASSFRGSYEQYF. As DNA, the CDR3 is TGTGCCAGCAGCTTTCGGGGGTCCTACGAGCAGTACTTC.

The chain is built from TRBV5-1 and TRBJ1-2, with 9 bases fitting TRBD1. V trimming: 4 bases; J trimming: 4 bases; junction bases outside the gene matches: 8. From germline, CDR1 is SGHRS and CDR2 YFSETQ. The CDR3 has 15 amino acids. The CDR3 protein is CASSPGQGRVYGYTF. CDR3 nucleotides: TGCGCCAGCAGCCCTGGACAGGGGCGGGTCTATGGCTACACCTTC.